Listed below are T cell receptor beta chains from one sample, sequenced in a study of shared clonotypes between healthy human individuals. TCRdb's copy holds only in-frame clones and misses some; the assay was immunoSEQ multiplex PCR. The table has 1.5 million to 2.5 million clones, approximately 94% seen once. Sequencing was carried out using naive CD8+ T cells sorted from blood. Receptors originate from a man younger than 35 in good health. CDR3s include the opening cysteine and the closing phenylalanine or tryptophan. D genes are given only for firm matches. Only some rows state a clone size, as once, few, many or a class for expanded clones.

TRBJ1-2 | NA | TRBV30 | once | CAWSVGAGNYGYTF | TGTGCCTGGAGCGTAGGGGCTGGTAACTATGGCTACACCTTC
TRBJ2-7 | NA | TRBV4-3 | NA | CASSASWGDYEQYF | TGCGCCAGCAGCGCCTCCTGGGGGGACTACGAGCAGTACTTC
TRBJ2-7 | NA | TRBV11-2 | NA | CASTEGGHEQYF | TGTGCCAGCACCGAGGGGGGCCACGAGCAGTACTTC
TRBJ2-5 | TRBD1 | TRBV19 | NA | CASSIATGGGETQYF | TGTGCCAGTAGTATAGCGACAGGGGGAGGAGAGACCCAGTACTTC
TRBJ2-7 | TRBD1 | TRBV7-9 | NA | CASSPGQSYEQYF | TGTGCCAGCAGCCCGGGACAGTCCTACGAGCAGTACTTC
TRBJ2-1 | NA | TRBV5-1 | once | CASSFRGTGRYNEQFF | TGCGCCAGCAGCTTTCGTGGGACGGGGAGATACAATGAGCAGTTCTTC
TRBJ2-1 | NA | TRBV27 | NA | CASSSPGRLTMNEQFF | TGTGCCAGCAGCAGCCCCGGGAGACTCACAATGAATGAGCAGTTCTTC
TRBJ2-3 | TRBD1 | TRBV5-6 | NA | CASSSTGTGETHTQYF | TGTGCCAGCAGCTCAACCGGGACAGGGGAGACACATACGCAGTATTTT
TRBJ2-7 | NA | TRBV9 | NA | CASSVAGAEYEQYF | TGTGCCAGCAGCGTAGCGGGAGCGGAGTACGAGCAGTACTTC
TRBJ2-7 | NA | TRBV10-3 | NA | CAISGDSNSYEQYF | TGTGCCATCAGTGGCGACAGTAACTCCTACGAGCAGTACTTC
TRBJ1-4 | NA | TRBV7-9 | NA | CASSGQYDEKLFF | TGTGCCAGCAGTGGGCAATATGATGAAAAACTGTTTTTT
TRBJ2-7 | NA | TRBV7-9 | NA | CASSSQGIPYEQYF | TGTGCCAGCAGCTCCCAGGGAATCCCCTACGAGCAGTACTTC
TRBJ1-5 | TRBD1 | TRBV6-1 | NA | CASSESTGIVSNQPQHF | TGTGCCAGCAGTGAATCGACAGGGATCGTCAGCAATCAGCCCCAGCATTTT
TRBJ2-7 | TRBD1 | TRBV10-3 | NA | CAINRDSSYEQYF | TGTGCCATCAATCGGGACAGCTCCTACGAGCAGTACTTC
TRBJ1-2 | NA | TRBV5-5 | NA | CASSISDGFYGYTF | TGTGCCAGCAGCATTTCGGACGGATTCTATGGCTACACCTTC
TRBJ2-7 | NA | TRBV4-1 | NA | CASSHSRGHEQYF | TGCGCCAGCAGCCATTCGAGGGGCCACGAGCAGTACTTC
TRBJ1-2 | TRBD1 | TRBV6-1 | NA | CASSEYRGTNYGYTF | TGTGCCAGCAGTGAATACAGGGGGACTAACTATGGCTACACCTTC
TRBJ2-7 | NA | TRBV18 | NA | CASSPPEGILSEQYF | TGTGCCAGCTCACCACCGGAGGGTATCTTGAGCGAGCAGTACTTC
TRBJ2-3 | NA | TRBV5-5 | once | CASSFLWYQGTDTQYF | TGTGCCAGCAGCTTCCTCTGGTACCAGGGCACAGATACGCAGTATTTT
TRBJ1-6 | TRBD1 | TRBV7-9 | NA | CAFAEAGGNSPLHF | TGTGCCTTTGCGGAGGCAGGGGGCAATTCACCCCTCCACTTT
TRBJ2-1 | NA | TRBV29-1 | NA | CSVRGGEGYNEQFF | TGCAGCGTGAGAGGGGGGGAGGGCTACAATGAGCAGTTCTTC
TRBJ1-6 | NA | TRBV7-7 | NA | CASSFPGSYNSPLHF | TGTGCTAGCAGCTTCCCCGGAAGCTATAATTCACCCCTCCACTTT
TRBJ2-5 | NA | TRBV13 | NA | CASSPGVTGPQYF | TGTGCCAGCAGCCCCGGGGTCACGGGTCCCCAGTACTTC
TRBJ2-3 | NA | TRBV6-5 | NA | CASSIEVGDTQYF | TGTGCCAGCAGTATTGAAGTAGGAGATACGCAGTATTTT
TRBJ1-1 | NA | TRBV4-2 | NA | CASSHERGLNEAFF | TGTGCCAGCAGCCACGAAAGGGGACTTAATGAAGCTTTCTTT
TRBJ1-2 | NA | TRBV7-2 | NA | CASSLGGYGYTF | TGTGCCAGCAGCTTAGGAGGGTATGGCTACACCTTC
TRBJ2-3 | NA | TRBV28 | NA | CASSLLGWDTQYF | TGTGCCAGCAGTTTATTGGGGTGGGATACGCAGTATTTT
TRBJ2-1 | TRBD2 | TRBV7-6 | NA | CASSLLAGGLDEQFF | TGTGCCAGCAGCCTTCTAGCGGGGGGCTTGGATGAGCAGTTCTTC
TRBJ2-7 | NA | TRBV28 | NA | CASSLTGSYEQYF | TGTGCCAGCAGTTTAACAGGGTCCTACGAGCAGTACTTC
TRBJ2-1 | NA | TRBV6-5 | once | CASTSGFEQFF | TGTGCCAGCACCTCAGGTTTTGAGCAGTTCTTC
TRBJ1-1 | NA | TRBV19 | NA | CASSMWGTEAFF | TGTGCCAGTAGTATGTGGGGGACTGAAGCTTTCTTT
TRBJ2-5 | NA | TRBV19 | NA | CASRPKLEETQYF | TGTGCCAGTAGACCGAAATTGGAAGAGACCCAGTACTTC
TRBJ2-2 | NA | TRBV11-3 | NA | CASSLEDPAGWDTGELFF | TGTGCCAGCAGCTTAGAAGATCCGGCAGGGTGGGACACCGGGGAGCTGTTTTTT
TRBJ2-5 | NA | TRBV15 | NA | CATSRVDRYQETQYF | TGTGCCACCAGCAGAGTCGACAGATACCAAGAGACCCAGTACTTC
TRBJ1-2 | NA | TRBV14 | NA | CASSQDLGPSFNYGYTF | TGTGCCAGCAGCCAAGATCTAGGACCTAGTTTTAACTATGGCTACACCTTC
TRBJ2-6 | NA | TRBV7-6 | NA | CASIGKSGANVLTF | TGTGCCAGCATCGGCAAGTCTGGGGCCAACGTCCTGACTTTC
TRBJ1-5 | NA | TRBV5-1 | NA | CASAPWTDDAWPQHF | TGCGCCAGCGCCCCCTGGACAGACGATGCGTGGCCCCAGCATTTT
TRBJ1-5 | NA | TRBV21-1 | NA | CASSKAAVTVEPQHF | TGTGCCAGCAGCAAAGCTGCAGTCACCGTTGAGCCCCAGCATTTT
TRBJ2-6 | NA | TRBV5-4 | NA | CASRLQGSGANVLTF | TGTGCCAGCAGGCTACAGGGCTCTGGGGCCAACGTCCTGACTTTC
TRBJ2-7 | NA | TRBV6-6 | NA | CASSYSVQGGYEQYF | TGTGCCAGCAGTTACTCGGTCCAGGGTGGGTACGAGCAGTACTTC
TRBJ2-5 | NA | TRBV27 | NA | CASSWRSGEETQYF | TGTGCCAGCAGTTGGCGTTCGGGGGAAGAGACCCAGTACTTC
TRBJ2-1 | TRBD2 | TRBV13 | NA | CASSPRGSGRVYEQFF | TGTGCCAGCAGCCCCAGGGGCAGCGGGAGGGTGTACGAGCAGTTCTTC
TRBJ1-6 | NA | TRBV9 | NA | CASSVGGTFGSPLHF | TGTGCCAGCAGCGTAGGAGGGACGTTTGGTTCACCCCTCCACTTT
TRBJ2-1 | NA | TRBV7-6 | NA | CASSLESRANEQFF | TGTGCCAGCAGCTTAGAAAGCAGGGCGAATGAGCAGTTCTTC
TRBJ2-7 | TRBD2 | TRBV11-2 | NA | CASSPVKGRDLYEQYF | TGTGCCAGCAGCCCCGTGAAGGGGAGGGACCTCTACGAGCAGTACTTC
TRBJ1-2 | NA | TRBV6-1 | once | CASSETGGGYGYTF | TGTGCCAGCAGTGAAACAGGAGGGGGATATGGCTACACCTTC